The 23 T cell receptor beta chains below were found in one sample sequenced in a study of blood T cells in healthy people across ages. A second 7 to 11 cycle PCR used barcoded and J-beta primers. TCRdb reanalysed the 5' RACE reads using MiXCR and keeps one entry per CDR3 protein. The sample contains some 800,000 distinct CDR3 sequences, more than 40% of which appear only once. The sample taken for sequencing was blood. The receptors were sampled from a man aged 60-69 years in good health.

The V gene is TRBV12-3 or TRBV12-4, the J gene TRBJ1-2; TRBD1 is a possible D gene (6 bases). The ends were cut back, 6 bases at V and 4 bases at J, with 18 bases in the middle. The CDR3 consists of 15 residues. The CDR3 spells CASRTGTAGSYGYTF. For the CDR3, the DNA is TGTGCCAGCAGAACAGGGACGGCAGGCTCCTATGGCTACACCTTC.

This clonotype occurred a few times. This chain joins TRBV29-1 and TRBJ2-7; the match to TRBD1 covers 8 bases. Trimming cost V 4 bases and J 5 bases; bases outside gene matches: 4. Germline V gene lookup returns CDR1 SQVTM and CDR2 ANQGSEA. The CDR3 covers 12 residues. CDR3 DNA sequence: TGCAGCGTTGTCCCGGACAGGGACGAGCAGTACTTC. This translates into CSVVPDRDEQYF.

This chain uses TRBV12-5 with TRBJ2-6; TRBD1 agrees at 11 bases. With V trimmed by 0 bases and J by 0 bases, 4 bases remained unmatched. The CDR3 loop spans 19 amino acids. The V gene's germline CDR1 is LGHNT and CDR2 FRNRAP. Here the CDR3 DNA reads TGTGCTAGTGGTTTGGTATGGGACAGGGGGTACTCTGGGGCCAACGTCCTGACTTTC. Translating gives CASGLVWDRGYSGANVLTF.

The CDR3 DNA reads as TGCAGCGTTGTCGTCGGGCAGAAAGAGACCCAGTACTTC. Protein: CSVVVGQKETQYF. J is TRBJ2-5 and V is TRBV29-1; D is unresolved. The germline V and J ends were trimmed by 4 bases and 3 bases, with 12 bases remaining between them. Per the germline V gene, CDR1 is SQVTM and CDR2 is ANQGSEA. CDR3 length equals 13 residues.

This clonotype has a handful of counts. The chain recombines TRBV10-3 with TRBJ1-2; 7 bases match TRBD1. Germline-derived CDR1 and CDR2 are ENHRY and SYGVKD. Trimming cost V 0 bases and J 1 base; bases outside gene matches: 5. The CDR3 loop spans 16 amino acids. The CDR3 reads CAISESGAGGNYGYTF. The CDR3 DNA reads TGTGCCATCAGTGAGTCGGGCGCAGGGGGTAACTATGGCTACACCTTC.

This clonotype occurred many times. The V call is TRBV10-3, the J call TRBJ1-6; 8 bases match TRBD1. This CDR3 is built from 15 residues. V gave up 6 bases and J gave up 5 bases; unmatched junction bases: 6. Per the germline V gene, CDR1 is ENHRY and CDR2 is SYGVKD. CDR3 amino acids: CAIRTTGGDNSPLHF. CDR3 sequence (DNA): TGTGCCATCAGAACTACAGGGGGGGATAATTCACCCCTCCACTTT.

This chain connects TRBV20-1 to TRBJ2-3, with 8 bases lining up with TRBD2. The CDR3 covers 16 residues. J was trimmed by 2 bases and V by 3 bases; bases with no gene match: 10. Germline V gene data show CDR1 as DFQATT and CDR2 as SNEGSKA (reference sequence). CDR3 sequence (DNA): TGCAGTGCTAGTGGATCCGGGGGGGGGTTCACAGATACGCAGTATTTT. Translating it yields CSASGSGGGFTDTQYF.

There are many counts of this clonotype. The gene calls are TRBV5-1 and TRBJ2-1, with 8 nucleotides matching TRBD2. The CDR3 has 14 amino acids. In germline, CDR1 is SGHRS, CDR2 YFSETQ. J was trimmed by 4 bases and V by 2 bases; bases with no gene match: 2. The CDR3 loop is CASSFAGGYNEQFF. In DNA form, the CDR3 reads TGCGCCAGCAGCTTTGCGGGGGGTTACAATGAGCAGTTCTTC.

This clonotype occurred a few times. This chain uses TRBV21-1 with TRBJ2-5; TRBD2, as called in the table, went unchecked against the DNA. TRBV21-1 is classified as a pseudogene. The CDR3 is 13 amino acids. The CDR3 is CASSKGDGAEKYF. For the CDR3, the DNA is TGTGCCAGCAGCAAGGGAGACGGAGCAGAAAAGTACTTC.

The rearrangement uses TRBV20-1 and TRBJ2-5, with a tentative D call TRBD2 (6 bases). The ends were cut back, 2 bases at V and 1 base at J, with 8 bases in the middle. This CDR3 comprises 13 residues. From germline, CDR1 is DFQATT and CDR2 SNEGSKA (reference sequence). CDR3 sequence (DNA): TGCAGTGCTAGACTGGGGGGCCAAGAGACCCAGTACTTC. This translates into CSARLGGQETQYF.

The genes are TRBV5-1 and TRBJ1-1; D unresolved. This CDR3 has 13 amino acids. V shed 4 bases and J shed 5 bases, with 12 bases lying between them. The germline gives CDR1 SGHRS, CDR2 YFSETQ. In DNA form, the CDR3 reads TGCGCCAGCAGCCCGTCCGGGGATACTGAAGCTTTCTTT. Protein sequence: CASSPSGDTEAFF.

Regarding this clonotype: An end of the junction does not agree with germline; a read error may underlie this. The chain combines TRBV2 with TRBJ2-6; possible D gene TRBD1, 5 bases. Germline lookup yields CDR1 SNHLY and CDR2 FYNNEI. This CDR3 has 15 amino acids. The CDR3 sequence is CASSEGYRGANVPTF. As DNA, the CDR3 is TGTGCCAGCAGTGAAGGGTATCGTGGGGCCAACGTCCCGACTTTC. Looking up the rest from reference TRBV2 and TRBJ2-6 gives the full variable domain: EPEVTQTPSHQVTQMGQEVILRCVPISNHLYFYWYRQILGQKVEFLVSFYNNEISEKSEIFDDQFSVERPDGSNFTLKIRSTKLEDSAMYFCASSEGYRGANVPTFGAGSRLTVL.

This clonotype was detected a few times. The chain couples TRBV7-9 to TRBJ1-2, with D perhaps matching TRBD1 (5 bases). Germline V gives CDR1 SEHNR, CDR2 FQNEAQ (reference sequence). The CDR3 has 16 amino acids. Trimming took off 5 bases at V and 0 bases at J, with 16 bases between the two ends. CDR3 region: CASSHGTDKANYGYTF. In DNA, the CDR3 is TGTGCCAGCAGCCACGGGACGGATAAAGCTAACTATGGCTACACCTTC.

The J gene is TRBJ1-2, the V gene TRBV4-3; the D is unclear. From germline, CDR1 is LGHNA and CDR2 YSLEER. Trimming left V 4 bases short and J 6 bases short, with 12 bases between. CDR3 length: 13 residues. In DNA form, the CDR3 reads TGCGCCAGCAGCCCCCTTCTAGGGAATGGCTACACCTTC. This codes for CASSPLLGNGYTF.

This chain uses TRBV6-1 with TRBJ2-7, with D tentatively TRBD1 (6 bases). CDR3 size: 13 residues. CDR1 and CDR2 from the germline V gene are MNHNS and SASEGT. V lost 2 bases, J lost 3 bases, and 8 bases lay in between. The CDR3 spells CASSEHRVYEQYF. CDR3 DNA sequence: TGTGCCAGCAGTGAACACAGGGTCTACGAGCAGTACTTC.

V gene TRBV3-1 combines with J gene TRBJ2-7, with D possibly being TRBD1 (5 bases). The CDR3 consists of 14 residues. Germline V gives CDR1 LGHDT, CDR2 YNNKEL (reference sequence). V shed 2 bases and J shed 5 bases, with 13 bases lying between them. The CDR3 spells CASSQIQGTHEQYF. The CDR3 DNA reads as TGTGCCAGCAGCCAAATCCAGGGTACTCACGAGCAGTACTTC.

CDR3 sequence: CAWEKDRETQYF. For the CDR3, the DNA is TGTGCCTGGGAAAAGGACAGAGAGACCCAGTACTTC. The rearrangement links TRBV30 to TRBJ2-7; possible D gene TRBD1, 6 bases. The J call may not be correct, given that the DNA end is closer to TRBJ2-5. The CDR3 covers 12 residues. The germline gives CDR1 GTSNPN, CDR2 SVGIG (reference sequence).

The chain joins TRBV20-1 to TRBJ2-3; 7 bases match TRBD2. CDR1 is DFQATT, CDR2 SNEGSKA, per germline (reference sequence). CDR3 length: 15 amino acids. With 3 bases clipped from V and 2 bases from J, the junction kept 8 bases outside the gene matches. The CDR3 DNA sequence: TGCAGTGCTAGCCCCCCCGGGAGGTACACAGATACGCAGTATTTT. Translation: CSASPPGRYTDTQYF.

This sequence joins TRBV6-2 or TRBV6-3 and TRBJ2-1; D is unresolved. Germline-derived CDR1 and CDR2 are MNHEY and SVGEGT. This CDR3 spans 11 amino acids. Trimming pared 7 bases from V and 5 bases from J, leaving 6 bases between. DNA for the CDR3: TGTGCCAGCACGGTGGACAATGAGCAGTTCTTC. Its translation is CASTVDNEQFF.

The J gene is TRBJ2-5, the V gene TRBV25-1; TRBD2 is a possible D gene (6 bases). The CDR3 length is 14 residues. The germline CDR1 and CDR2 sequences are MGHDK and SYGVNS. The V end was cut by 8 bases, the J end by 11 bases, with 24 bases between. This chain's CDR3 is CASSPLGGIDEQYF. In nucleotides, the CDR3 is TGTGCCAGCTCACCCCTCGGGGGTATCGATGAGCAGTACTTC. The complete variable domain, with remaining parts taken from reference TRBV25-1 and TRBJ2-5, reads EADIYQTPRYLVIGTGKKITLECSQTMGHDKMYWYQQDPGMELHLIHYSYGVNSTEKGDLSSESTVSRIRTEHFPLTLESARPSHTSQYLCASSPLGGIDEQYFGPGTRLLVL.

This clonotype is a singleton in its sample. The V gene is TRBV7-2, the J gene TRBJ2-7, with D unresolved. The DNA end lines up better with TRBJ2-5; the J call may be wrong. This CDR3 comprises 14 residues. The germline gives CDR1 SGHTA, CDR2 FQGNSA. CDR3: CASSLASRLETQYF. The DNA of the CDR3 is TGTGCCAGCAGCTTAGCTTCAAGGTTGGAGACCCAGTACTTC.

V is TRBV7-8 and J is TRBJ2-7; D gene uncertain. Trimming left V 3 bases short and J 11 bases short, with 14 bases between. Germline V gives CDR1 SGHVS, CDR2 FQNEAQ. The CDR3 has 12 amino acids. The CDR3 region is CASSFQTETKYF. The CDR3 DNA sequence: TGTGCCAGCAGCTTCCAGACGGAAACAAAGTACTTC.

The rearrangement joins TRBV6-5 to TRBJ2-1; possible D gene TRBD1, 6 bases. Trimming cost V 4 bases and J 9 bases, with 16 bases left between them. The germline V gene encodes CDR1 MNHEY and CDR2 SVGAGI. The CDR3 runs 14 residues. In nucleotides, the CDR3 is TGTGCCAGCAGTTCAACCCCAGGGGACGGTGAGCAGTTCTTC. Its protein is CASSSTPGDGEQFF.